These 20 T cell receptor beta chains originate from one sample sequenced in a study of siplizumab effects on memory and regulatory T cells. Clones were sequenced by immunoSEQ multiplex PCR, and TCRdb holds only the in-frame ones, with some missing. The sample lists approximately 91,000 clones, 85% to 95% seen once, with under 20% in the top ten. Sequencing used CD8+ T cells sorted from blood. These receptors were collected from a human donor in good health.

V gene TRBV2 combines with J gene TRBJ2-7; 10 bases fit TRBD1. The CDR3 covers 14 residues. Germline V gives CDR1 SNHLY, CDR2 FYNNEI. V gave up 9 bases and J gave up 3 bases; unmatched junction bases: 8. CDR3 sequence reads: CASQTGQGDYEQYF. CDR3 in DNA: TGTGCCAGTCAAACCGGACAGGGGGACTACGAGCAGTACTTC.

CDR3 protein: CASSEEGRMSNYGYTF. The DNA for the CDR3 is TGTGCCAGCAGTGAAGAGGGACGAATGAGTAACTATGGCTACACCTTC. The chain employs TRBV6-1 and TRBJ1-2; the D gene is possibly TRBD1 (5 bases). CDR3 length equals 16 residues. Germline lookup yields CDR1 MNHNS and CDR2 SASEGT. Trimming removed 1 base from V and 1 base from J, with 13 bases in between.

The chain employs TRBV7-3 and TRBJ2-3; 10 nucleotides align to TRBD2. Germline-derived CDR1 and CDR2 are SGHTA and FQGTGA. V gave up 5 bases and J gave up 3 bases; unmatched junction bases: 5. The CDR3 is 15 residues long. CDR3 DNA: TGTGCCAGCAGCGAGGGACTAGCGATGACAGATACGCAGTATTTT. Residues: CASSEGLAMTDTQYF.

The V and J genes are TRBV15 and TRBJ2-7; D gene uncertain. V was clipped by 1 base and J by 2 bases, with 9 bases between them. This CDR3 contains 14 residues. CDR1 is LNHNV and CDR2 is YYDKDF in the germline V gene (reference sequence). In DNA, the CDR3 is TGTGCCACCAGCAGAGCGCGCGAGACCTACGAGCAGTACTTC. Translated, it gives CATSRARETYEQYF.

The genes are TRBV28 and TRBJ2-2, with D possibly TRBD2 on 6 matching bases. Trimming left V 2 bases short and J 4 bases short, with 8 bases between. Germline CDR1 is MDHEN and CDR2 is SYDVKM. CDR3 length: 14 amino acids. As DNA, the CDR3 is TGTGCCAGCAGTTTAGCGGGAACCACCGGGGAGCTGTTTTTT. Encoded protein: CASSLAGTTGELFF.

This chain links TRBV28 with TRBJ1-1; D call uncertain. There are 13 residues in the CDR3. The V and J ends lost 1 base and 1 base respectively, with 4 bases between them. Germline CDR1 reads MDHEN; CDR2 reads SYDVKM. DNA of the CDR3: TGTGCCAGCAGTTTATTGGGGAACACTGAAGCTTTCTTT. Its translation: CASSLLGNTEAFF.

V is TRBV29-1 and J is TRBJ1-2; TRBD1 might be the D (5 bases). The CDR3 has 15 residues. Per the germline V gene, CDR1 is SQVTM and CDR2 is ANQGSEA. Trimming took 2 bases from V and 3 from J, leaving 16 bases between them. The CDR3 sequence: CSVEPQGGPDYGYTF. CDR3 nucleotide sequence: TGCAGCGTTGAACCCCAGGGAGGGCCTGACTATGGCTACACCTTC. Together with reference TRBV29-1 and TRBJ1-2, the CDR3 gives the full variable domain: SAVISQKPSRDICQRGTSLTIQCQVDSQVTMMFWYRQQPGQSLTLIATANQGSEATYESGFVIDKFPISRPNLTFSTLTVSNMSPEDSSIYLCSVEPQGGPDYGYTFGSGTRLTVV.

This sequence joins TRBV19 and TRBJ2-5; 11 bases fit TRBD2. The V and J ends lost 5 bases and 7 bases, in that order; junction bases with no gene match: 9. Germline lookup yields CDR1 LNHDA and CDR2 SQIVND (reference sequence). CDR3 length equals 15 residues. The CDR3 sequence: CASSPPLAGVATQYF. CDR3 nucleotides: TGTGCCAGTAGTCCCCCACTAGCGGGAGTTGCGACCCAGTACTTC. The complete variable domain, with remaining parts taken from reference TRBV19 and TRBJ2-5, reads DGGITQSPKYLFRKEGQNVTLSCEQNLNHDAMYWYRQDPGQGLRLIYYSQIVNDFQKGDIAEGYSVSREKKESFPLTVTSAQKNPTAFYLCASSPPLAGVATQYFGPGTRLLVL.

The chain has TRBV6-5 and TRBJ2-2; D may be TRBD2 (5 bases). CDR1 and CDR2 from the germline V gene are MNHEY and SVGAGI. The CDR3 contains 14 residues. V gave up 5 bases and J gave up 6 bases, with 13 bases separating them. CDR3 in amino acids: CASSPITSPGELFF. CDR3 nucleotide sequence: TGTGCCAGCAGTCCGATCACTAGTCCCGGGGAGCTGTTTTTT.

The chain joins TRBV6-5 to TRBJ2-1; the D is unclear. Per the germline V gene, CDR1 is MNHEY and CDR2 is SVGAGI. Trimming took off 9 bases at V and 6 bases at J, with 6 bases between the two ends. This CDR3 contains 10 residues. The CDR3 sequence: CASTFNEQFF. CDR3 DNA: TGTGCCAGTACATTCAATGAGCAGTTCTTC.

This sequence joins TRBV9 and TRBJ2-5; possibly TRBD1 or TRBD2 for D (6 bases each). The CDR3 runs 15 residues. Germline V gives CDR1 SGDLS, CDR2 YYNGEE. Trimming removed 6 bases at V and 5 bases at J, with 20 bases between. The CDR3 DNA is TGTGCCAGCAACAAAGAGGGGGGAGTTCTGGAGACCCAGTACTTC. Translation: CASNKEGGVLETQYF. Full variable domain (outside the CDR3, taken from reference TRBV9 and TRBJ2-5): DSGVTQTPKHLITATGQRVTLRCSPRSGDLSVYWYQQSLDQGLQFLIQYYNGEERAKGNILERFSAQQFPDLHSELNLSSLELGDSALYFCASNKEGGVLETQYFGPGTRLLVL.

This chain links TRBV5-6 with TRBJ2-7; TRBD1 might be the D (6 bases). Looked up from germline, CDR1 is SGHDT and CDR2 is YYEEEE. Trimming left V 4 bases short and J 1 base short, with 9 bases between. CDR3 length equals 13 residues. CDR3 sequence (DNA): TGTGCCAGCAGCGCCCAGGGGTCCTACGAGCAGTACTTC. Translation: CASSAQGSYEQYF.

V usage is TRBV6-1 and J usage is TRBJ1-2; D is possibly TRBD1 (6 bases). This CDR3 spans 11 amino acids. V was pared by 6 bases and J by 4 bases, with 6 bases between. Looked up from germline, CDR1 is MNHNS and CDR2 is SASEGT. The CDR3 region is CASRDSYGYTF. CDR3 nucleotide sequence: TGTGCCAGCAGGGACAGCTATGGCTACACCTTC.

The rearrangement joins TRBV19 to TRBJ2-1; 8 bases are shared with TRBD2. Losses at the gene ends were 5 bases for V and 4 bases for J; bases not matched to a gene: 10. CDR3 length: 16 residues. Germline lookup yields CDR1 LNHDA and CDR2 SQIVND (reference sequence). The CDR3 region is CASSDPREGQYNEQFF. The CDR3 bases are TGTGCCAGTAGTGACCCCCGGGAGGGCCAATACAATGAGCAGTTCTTC.

This chain uses TRBV19 with TRBJ2-5; TRBD2 matches 11 bases. V was pared by 0 bases and J by 2 bases, with 14 bases of the junction left unmatched. The CDR3 covers 20 residues. The germline gives CDR1 LNHDA, CDR2 SQIVND (reference sequence). This chain's CDR3 is CASSIDGASGRSRGQETQYF. CDR3 coding DNA: TGTGCCAGTAGTATAGATGGGGCTAGCGGGAGGAGCCGGGGGCAAGAGACCCAGTACTTC. Together with reference TRBV19 and TRBJ2-5, the CDR3 gives the full variable domain: DGGITQSPKYLFRKEGQNVTLSCEQNLNHDAMYWYRQDPGQGLRLIYYSQIVNDFQKGDIAEGYSVSREKKESFPLTVTSAQKNPTAFYLCASSIDGASGRSRGQETQYFGPGTRLLVL.

The CDR3 DNA reads as TGCGCCAGCAGCCCACGGACAGGAGGAAACACTGAAGCTTTCTTT. Translation gives CASSPRTGGNTEAFF. This chain joins TRBV4-1 and TRBJ1-1, with 7 bases fitting TRBD1. V shed 4 bases, J shed 2 bases, and the junction held 7 bases outside the gene matches. The CDR3 is 15 residues long. Germline V gene sequence: CDR1 MGHRA, CDR2 YSYEKL.

The chain has TRBV5-1 and TRBJ1-1; possible D gene TRBD1, 5 bases. Trimming pared 0 bases from V and 8 bases from J, leaving 11 bases between. CDR3 length: 13 amino acids. Per germline, CDR1 SGHRS and CDR2 YFSETQ. The CDR3 bases are TGCGCCAGCAGCTTGGTTCAGGGTTTGGAAGCTTTCTTT. Its translation: CASSLVQGLEAFF.

This clone has only one observation. The gene calls are TRBV11-2 and TRBJ2-7; 9 bases agree with TRBD1. The germline gives CDR1 SGHAT, CDR2 FQNNGV. Trimming took 5 bases from V and 2 from J; bases not matched to a gene: 7. This CDR3 contains 15 residues. This CDR3 is CASSPGTGPTYEQYF. CDR3 sequence (DNA): TGTGCCAGCAGCCCGGGGACAGGGCCCACCTACGAGCAGTACTTC.

The genes are TRBV30 and TRBJ2-1; D remains ambiguous. V gave up 3 bases and J gave up 4 bases, with 13 bases separating them. This CDR3 region has 14 residues. The germline gives CDR1 GTSNPN, CDR2 SVGIG (reference sequence). CDR3 in amino acids: CAWSTLGGYNEQFF. In nucleotides, the CDR3 is TGTGCCTGGAGCACGTTAGGTGGGTACAATGAGCAGTTCTTC.

The chain recombines TRBV4-1 with TRBJ2-1, with 14 bases fitting TRBD2. J gave up 8 bases and V 0 bases, and 3 bases lay outside the gene matches. Per germline, CDR1 MGHRA and CDR2 YSYEKL. CDR3 length: 16 residues. Here the CDR3 DNA reads TGCGCCAGCAGCCAAGAGGGGACTAGCGGGAGCGATGAGCAGTTCTTC. This encodes CASSQEGTSGSDEQFF.